The text below deals with one T cell receptor (beta chain). Antigen unknown. The sample carries other DNA sequences with the same CDR3. Assay: immunoSEQ multiplex PCR; the TCRdb copy retains only in-frame clones and omits some. Of about 2 million clones listed, roughly 94% are singletons. The sample comes from a study of shared clonotypes between healthy human individuals. Study overall: CD4 naive and memory got three plates each, CD8 naive two, CD8 memory one. Whole-study results and caveats: Across a handful of donors, naive CD4 shared roughly 5%, naive CD8 more than 3%, memory CD4 approximately 2.5%, memory CD8 about 0.38%. Sequencing depth was a factor that was expected to affect clonotype sharing among donors. Few donors limited the genetic and exposure-history diversity represented.

The naive CD8 population came from CD45RO-negative cells selected for CCR7, without terminally differentiated effector memory CD45RA+ cells. Germline CDR1 and CDR2: MNHEY and SVGAGI. With 4 bases clipped from V and 1 base from J, the junction kept 5 bases outside the gene matches. The CDR3 extends over 16 amino acids. This TCR was sampled from a man aged 18 to 29 in good health. V usage is TRBV6-5 and J usage is TRBJ2-3, with 10 bases that match TRBD2. The sample comprised naive CD8+ T cells sorted from blood. The CDR3 protein is CASSFLAGVGTDTQYF. CDR3 coding DNA: TGTGCCAGCAGTTTTCTAGCGGGAGTGGGCACAGATACGCAGTATTTT.